These 29 T cell receptor beta chains came from one sample sequenced in a study of T cell responses to AZD1222 COVID-19 vaccine. Method: immunoSEQ multiplex PCR; TCRdb's copy keeps in-frame clones and lacks some. Of approximately 130,000 clones in the sample, around 85% are singletons; the top ten hold approximately 8%. Sequenced material: peripheral blood, taken 28 days after the second dose of the MenACWY control vaccine. The receptor source for this set is an adult who received the MenACWY meningococcal vaccine as a control.

The chain recombines TRBV5-1 with TRBJ1-1; tentative D call: TRBD1 (5 bases). CDR1 is SGHRS and CDR2 is YFSETQ in the germline V gene. The CDR3 totals 13 residues. Deletions cut 1 base from V and 3 bases from J, with 7 bases between. CDR3 sequence: CASSLTGDTEAFF. Here the CDR3 DNA reads TGCGCCAGCAGCTTGACAGGAGACACTGAAGCTTTCTTT. Variable domain in full (rest from reference TRBV5-1 and TRBJ1-1): KAGVTQTPRYLIKTRGQQVTLSCSPISGHRSVSWYQQTPGQGLQFLFEYFSETQRNKGNFPGRFSGRQFSNSRSEMNVSTLELGDSALYLCASSLTGDTEAFFGQGTRLTVV.

This chain joins TRBV29-1 and TRBJ2-4; D is uncertain. Trimming cost V 0 bases and J 7 bases, with 7 bases left between them. The CDR3 consists of 12 residues. CDR1 and CDR2 from the germline V gene are SQVTM and ANQGSEA. For the CDR3, the DNA is TGCAGCGTTGAAGATCAACCGAACATTCAGTACTTC. As protein: CSVEDQPNIQYF.

V usage is TRBV12-5 and J usage is TRBJ2-3; no clear D gene. From germline, CDR1 is LGHNT and CDR2 FRNRAP. V gave up 7 bases and J gave up 5 bases, with 7 bases separating them. The CDR3 extends over 11 amino acids. This CDR3 reads CASATGDTQYF. DNA of the CDR3: TGTGCTAGTGCCACGGGAGATACGCAGTATTTT.

V gene TRBV11-2 combines with J gene TRBJ2-1; 14 nucleotides agree with TRBD2. The V segment lost 5 bases and the J segment 4 bases; nucleotides outside the gene matches: 7. This CDR3 is built from 17 residues. Germline CDR1 and CDR2: SGHAT and FQNNGV. Here the CDR3 DNA reads TGTGCCAGCAGCCCGCGACTAGCGGGGGGGCAGTACAATGAGCAGTTCTTC. This translates into CASSPRLAGGQYNEQFF.

This chain uses TRBV18 with TRBJ2-5, with D possibly TRBD1 on 6 matching bases. This CDR3 spans 15 amino acids. Germline CDR1 reads KGHSH; CDR2 reads LQKENI. The ends were cut back, 2 bases at V and 2 bases at J, with 12 bases in the middle. The CDR3 reads CASSPLQGSQETQYF. The CDR3 DNA follows: TGTGCCAGCTCACCATTACAGGGCAGTCAAGAGACCCAGTACTTC.

This CDR3 is CASSSTSGRSYEQYF. CDR3 in DNA: TGTGCCAGCAGCTCTACTAGCGGCCGTTCTTACGAGCAGTACTTC. This rearrangement joins TRBV7-2 to TRBJ2-7; 8 nucleotides match TRBD2. The CDR3 contains 15 residues. Per germline, CDR1 SGHTA and CDR2 FQGNSA. Unmatched junction bases numbered 9, after V lost 4 bases and J lost 4 bases.

The CDR3 here is CASFPGRGEAFF. The CDR3 coding sequence is TGTGCCAGCTTCCCGGGGCGAGGTGAAGCTTTCTTT. The chain combines TRBV28 with TRBJ1-1, with a tentative D call TRBD1 (5 bases). V was trimmed by 8 bases and J by 7 bases, leaving 14 bases between them. Per the germline V gene, CDR1 is MDHEN and CDR2 is SYDVKM. CDR3 length: 12 amino acids.

J is TRBJ1-2 and V is TRBV19; possible D gene TRBD1, 5 bases. V shed 6 bases and J shed 10 bases, with 21 bases lying between them. CDR3 length: 14 amino acids. Germline CDR1 is LNHDA and CDR2 is SQIVND (reference sequence). The CDR3 loop reads CASSPGVRGVAYTF. CDR3 nucleotides: TGTGCCAGTAGCCCGGGGGTGAGGGGAGTTGCCTACACCTTC.

This chain links TRBV5-1 with TRBJ2-1; D remains ambiguous. The CDR3 is made up of 15 amino acids. CDR1 and CDR2 from the germline V gene are SGHRS and YFSETQ. V dropped 4 bases and J dropped 9 bases, with 20 bases sitting between them. The CDR3 nucleotides are TGCGCCAGCAGCGGCCTGGACCGGGTGATCAGTGAGCAGTTCTTC. Protein: CASSGLDRVISEQFF.

The chain has TRBV11-3 and TRBJ2-1; D is ambiguous. CDR1 is SGHNT, CDR2 YENEEA, per germline. The V gene lost 3 bases and the J gene lost 4 bases, with 16 bases spanning the gap. The CDR3 runs 16 residues. DNA of the CDR3: TGTGCCAGCAGCTTCCTCCCACTCACAGCTTACAATGAGCAGTTCTTC. Its protein product is CASSFLPLTAYNEQFF.

The V call is TRBV6-6, the J call TRBJ1-1; D call uncertain. V lost 0 bases and J lost 3, with 8 bases in between. Germline CDR1 is MNHNY and CDR2 is SVGAGI (reference sequence). This CDR3 contains 14 residues. This CDR3 reads CASSYSPSDTEAFF. CDR3 in DNA: TGTGCCAGCAGTTACTCGCCGTCTGACACTGAAGCTTTCTTT.

This clone was counted once. The genes are TRBV5-1 and TRBJ2-7; 12 bases align to TRBD1. Germline assignment: CDR1 SGHRS and CDR2 YFSETQ. Trimming took 5 bases from V and 6 from J; bases not matched to a gene: 6. The CDR3 totals 14 residues. The DNA of the CDR3 is TGCGCCAGCAGTCCCGGGACAGGGGGCGGCGAGCAGTACGTC. Residues: CASSPGTGGGEQYV.

This chain uses TRBV19 with TRBJ2-1, with D possibly TRBD1 on 5 matching bases. Looked up from germline, CDR1 is LNHDA and CDR2 is SQIVND (reference sequence). Trimming left V 4 bases short and J 3 bases short, with 13 bases between. The CDR3 has 15 amino acids. The CDR3 nucleotides read TGTGCCAGTAGTACCCCGCCAGGGATCTACAATGAGCAGTTCTTC. The encoded protein is CASSTPPGIYNEQFF.

This clone came up a few times. The chain combines TRBV19 with TRBJ1-6, with D possibly matching TRBD1 (5 bases). The CDR3 length is 15 residues. CDR1 is LNHDA, CDR2 SQIVND, per germline (reference sequence). V was trimmed by 7 bases and J by 9 bases, leaving 19 bases between them. The CDR3 here is CASTPIGGSGSPLHF. In DNA, the CDR3 is TGTGCCAGTACCCCCATCGGGGGTTCGGGTTCACCCCTCCACTTT.

The chain uses TRBV7-3 and TRBJ2-1; D is unclear. Trimming cost V 6 bases and J 0 bases, with 6 bases left between them. The CDR3 is 13 amino acids. The germline gives CDR1 SGHTA, CDR2 FQGTGA. CDR3 sequence (DNA): TGTGCCAGCAGAAGTAGCTCCTACAATGAGCAGTTCTTC. Encoded protein: CASRSSSYNEQFF.

The V gene is TRBV6-5, the J gene TRBJ1-1; a possible D gene is TRBD1 (5 bases). Trimming removed 5 bases at V and 4 bases at J, with 11 bases between. The germline V gene has CDR1 MNHEY and CDR2 SVGAGI. This CDR3 spans 13 amino acids. CDR3 DNA sequence: TGTGCCAGCAGTAACAGGATGAGCACTGAAGCTTTCTTT. As protein: CASSNRMSTEAFF.

The rearrangement joins TRBV4-3 to TRBJ1-1; 7 nucleotides agree with TRBD1. Germline V gene sequence: CDR1 LGHNA, CDR2 YSLEER. After removal of 0 bases from V and 4 bases from J, the junction contained 5 bases not matched to a gene. The CDR3 totals 15 residues. CDR3 DNA: TGCGCCAGCAGCCAAGAGGACAGGTTCGGCACTGAAGCTTTCTTT. Protein: CASSQEDRFGTEAFF.

The gene calls are TRBV11-2 and TRBJ1-3, with no clear D. Germline CDR1 and CDR2: SGHAT and FQNNGV. V shed 0 bases and J shed 2 bases, with 5 bases lying between them. The CDR3 runs 14 residues. The chain's CDR3 is CASSLDSAGNTIYF. CDR3 nucleotides: TGTGCCAGCAGCTTAGACTCCGCTGGAAACACCATATATTTT.

The chain couples TRBV16 to TRBJ1-5, with TRBD1 as a possible D gene (5 bases). Germline CDR1 KGHSY, CDR2 FQNENV. The ends were cut back, 4 bases at V and 7 bases at J, with 17 bases in the middle. CDR3 length equals 15 residues. The CDR3: CASSPAGTSNQPQHF. CDR3 nucleotide sequence: TGTGCCAGCAGCCCCGCGGGGACCTCTAACCAGCCCCAGCATTTT.

The chain has TRBV28 and TRBJ1-5; the match to TRBD1 covers 8 bases. V dropped 6 bases and J dropped 4; count of bases not matched to a gene: 5. Germline CDR1 and CDR2: MDHEN and SYDVKM. The CDR3 is made up of 14 amino acids. DNA of the CDR3: TGTGCCAGCAGCCTGGACAGGGTGAATCAGCCCCAGCATTTT. This encodes CASSLDRVNQPQHF.

On this clone itself: The same CDR3 is also encoded by other DNA sequences in this sample. The chain uses TRBV7-9 and TRBJ2-3; a weak D match, TRBD1 (5 bases). With 6 bases removed from V and 4 bases from J, the gap between germline ends came to 8 bases. The CDR3 has 12 residues. Looked up from germline, CDR1 is SEHNR and CDR2 is FQNEAQ (reference sequence). For the CDR3, the DNA is TGTGCCAGCAGTTTGACAGCAGATACGCAGTATTTT. Amino acid sequence: CASSLTADTQYF.

A few counts support this clone. The chain is built from TRBV7-9 and TRBJ1-2; D is possibly TRBD1 (5 bases). The germline V gene encodes CDR1 SEHNR and CDR2 FQNEAQ (reference sequence). This CDR3 region has 16 residues. V was cut by 7 bases and J by 5 bases, with 23 bases left in between. In DNA, the CDR3 is TGTGCCAGCACCCTCCCCCCCGCAGGGACGCGTTATGGCTACACCTTC. Amino acid sequence: CASTLPPAGTRYGYTF.

This rearrangement joins TRBV6-1 to TRBJ2-3; D not certain. V lost 4 bases and J 3 bases, leaving 20 bases between the germline ends. This CDR3 is 17 amino acids long. Germline CDR1 and CDR2: MNHNS and SASEGT. The CDR3 spells CASSGPRTARNTDTQYF. The CDR3 nucleotides are TGTGCCAGCAGTGGCCCTCGGACGGCTAGAAATACAGATACGCAGTATTTT.

On this clone itself: In the same sample, other DNA sequences code for this CDR3. The chain uses TRBV5-1 and TRBJ1-2; D is undetermined. The V gene's germline CDR1 is SGHRS and CDR2 YFSETQ. Trimming left V 3 bases short and J 4 bases short, with 4 bases between. The CDR3 is made up of 11 amino acids. CDR3 sequence: CASSSSYGYTF. The CDR3 DNA is TGCGCCAGCAGCTCCTCCTATGGCTACACCTTC.

This clone was detected once. The J gene is TRBJ1-1, the V gene TRBV9, with 8 nucleotides matching TRBD1. The CDR3 consists of 15 residues. CDR1 is SGDLS and CDR2 is YYNGEE in the germline V gene. With V trimmed by 3 bases and J by 4 bases, 8 bases remained unmatched. Here the CDR3 reads CASSALGQGSTEAFF. The CDR3 DNA follows: TGTGCCAGCAGCGCCCTTGGACAGGGCTCCACTGAAGCTTTCTTT.

The chain links TRBV10-3 to TRBJ1-1; D is uncertain. CDR1 and CDR2 (germline): ENHRY, SYGVKD. Trimming left V 3 bases short and J 4 bases short, with 6 bases between. This CDR3 is 12 amino acids long. CDR3 loop: CAISDQVTEAFF. In nucleotides, the CDR3 is TGTGCCATCAGTGACCAGGTCACTGAAGCTTTCTTT.

This chain links TRBV28 with TRBJ2-7, with unresolved D. Looked up from germline, CDR1 is MDHEN and CDR2 is SYDVKM. The V gene lost 6 bases and the J gene lost 1 base, with 10 bases spanning the gap. The CDR3 length is 13 residues. CDR3 DNA sequence: TGTGCCAGCAGGCCGGTCTTTTCCTACGAGCAGTACGTC. Residues: CASRPVFSYEQYV.

This chain connects TRBV19 to TRBJ2-1, with 11 bases lining up with TRBD1. The V and J ends lost 6 bases and 8 bases, in that order; junction bases with no gene match: 9. CDR1 is LNHDA, CDR2 SQIVND, per germline (reference sequence). The CDR3 totals 15 residues. In DNA, the CDR3 is TGTGCCAGTAGCCGCGGACAGGGGGCGGGCTATGAGCAGTTCTTC. This codes for CASSRGQGAGYEQFF.

This sequence joins TRBV10-3 and TRBJ2-5, with 12 bases identical to TRBD1. The V and J ends lost 8 bases and 2 bases, in that order; junction bases with no gene match: 12. CDR3 length: 17 amino acids. The V gene's germline CDR1 is ENHRY and CDR2 SYGVKD. DNA for the CDR3: TGTGCCATCGATGGGGACAGGGGGCGCCCTCTGCAAGAGACCCAGTACTTC. Translated, it gives CAIDGDRGRPLQETQYF.